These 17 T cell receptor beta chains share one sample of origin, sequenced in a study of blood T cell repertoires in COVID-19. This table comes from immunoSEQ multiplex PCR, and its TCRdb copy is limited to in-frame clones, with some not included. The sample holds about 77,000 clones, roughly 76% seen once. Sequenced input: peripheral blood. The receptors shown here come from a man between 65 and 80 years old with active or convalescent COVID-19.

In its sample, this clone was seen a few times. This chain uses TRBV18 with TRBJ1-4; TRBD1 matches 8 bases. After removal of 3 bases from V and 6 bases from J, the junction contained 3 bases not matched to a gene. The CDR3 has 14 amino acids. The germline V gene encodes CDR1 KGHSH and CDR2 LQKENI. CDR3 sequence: CASSPADRDEKLFF. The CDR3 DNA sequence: TGTGCCAGCTCACCGGCGGACAGGGATGAAAAACTGTTTTTT. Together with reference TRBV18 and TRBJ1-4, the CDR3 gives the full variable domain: NAGVMQNPRHLVRRRGQEARLRCSPMKGHSHVYWYRQLPEEGLKFMVYLQKENIIDESGMPKERFSAEFPKEGPSILRIQQVVRGDSAAYFCASSPADRDEKLFFGSGTQLSVL.

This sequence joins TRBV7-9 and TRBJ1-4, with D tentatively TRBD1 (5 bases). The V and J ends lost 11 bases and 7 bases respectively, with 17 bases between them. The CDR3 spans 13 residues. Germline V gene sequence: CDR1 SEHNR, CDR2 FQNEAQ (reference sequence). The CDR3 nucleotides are TGTGCCGGAAAGACAGATCCCGGTGAAAAACTGTTTTTT. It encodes CAGKTDPGEKLFF.

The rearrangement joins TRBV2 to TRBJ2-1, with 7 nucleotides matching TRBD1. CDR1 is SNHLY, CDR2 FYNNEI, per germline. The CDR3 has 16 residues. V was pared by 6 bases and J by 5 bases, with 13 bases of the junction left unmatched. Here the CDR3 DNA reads TGTGCCAGCAGAAGGGACAGCACGGGTACGAACAATGAGCAGTTCTTC. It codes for CASRRDSTGTNNEQFF.

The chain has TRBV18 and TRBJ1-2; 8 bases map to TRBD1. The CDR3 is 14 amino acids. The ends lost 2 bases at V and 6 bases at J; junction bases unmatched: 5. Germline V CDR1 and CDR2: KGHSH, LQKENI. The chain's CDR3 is CASSPGTGGNGYTF. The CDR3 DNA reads TGTGCCAGCTCACCAGGGACAGGCGGTAATGGCTACACCTTC.

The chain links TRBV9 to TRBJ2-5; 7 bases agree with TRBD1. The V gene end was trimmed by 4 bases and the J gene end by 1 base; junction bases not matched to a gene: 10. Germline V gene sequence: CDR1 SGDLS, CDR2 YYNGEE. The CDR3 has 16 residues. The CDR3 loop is CASSIQPTGTQETQYF. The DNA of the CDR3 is TGTGCCAGCAGCATCCAACCGACAGGGACCCAAGAGACCCAGTACTTC.

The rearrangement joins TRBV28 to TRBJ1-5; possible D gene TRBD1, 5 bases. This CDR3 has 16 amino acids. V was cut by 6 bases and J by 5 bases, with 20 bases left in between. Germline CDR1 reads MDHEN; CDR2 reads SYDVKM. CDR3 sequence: CASSRVGTMNHQPQHF. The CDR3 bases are TGTGCCAGCAGCCGGGTGGGGACTATGAACCATCAGCCCCAGCATTTT. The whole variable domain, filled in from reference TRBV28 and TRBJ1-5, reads DVKVTQSSRYLVKRTGEKVFLECVQDMDHENMFWYRQDPGLGLRLIYFSYDVKMKEKGDIPEGYSVSREKKERFSLILESASTNQTSMYLCASSRVGTMNHQPQHFGDGTRLSIL.

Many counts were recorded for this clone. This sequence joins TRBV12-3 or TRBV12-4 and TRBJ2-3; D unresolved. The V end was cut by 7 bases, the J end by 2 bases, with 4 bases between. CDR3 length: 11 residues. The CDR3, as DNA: TGTGCCAGCACCTCCACAGATACGCAGTATTTT. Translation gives CASTSTDTQYF.

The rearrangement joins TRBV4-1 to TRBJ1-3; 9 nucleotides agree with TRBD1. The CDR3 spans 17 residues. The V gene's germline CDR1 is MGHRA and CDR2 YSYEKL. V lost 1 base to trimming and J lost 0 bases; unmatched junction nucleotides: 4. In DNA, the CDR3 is TGCGCCAGCAGCCAAGTTGTGGGACAGGGCTCTGGAAACACCATATATTTT. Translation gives CASSQVVGQGSGNTIYF.

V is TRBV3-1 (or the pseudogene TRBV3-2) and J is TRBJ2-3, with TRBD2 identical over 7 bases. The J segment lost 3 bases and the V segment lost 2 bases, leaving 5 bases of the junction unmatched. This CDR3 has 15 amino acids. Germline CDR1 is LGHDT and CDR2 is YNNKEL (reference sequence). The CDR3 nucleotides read TGTGCCAGCAGCCAAAGGCGGGGGAGGACAGATACGCAGTATTTT. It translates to CASSQRRGRTDTQYF.

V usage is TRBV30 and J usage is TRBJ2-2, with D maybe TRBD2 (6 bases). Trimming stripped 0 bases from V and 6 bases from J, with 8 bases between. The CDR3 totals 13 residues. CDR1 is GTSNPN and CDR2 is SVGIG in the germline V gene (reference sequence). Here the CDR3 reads CAWSVRRAGELFF. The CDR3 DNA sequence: TGTGCCTGGAGTGTACGGAGGGCCGGGGAGCTGTTTTTT.

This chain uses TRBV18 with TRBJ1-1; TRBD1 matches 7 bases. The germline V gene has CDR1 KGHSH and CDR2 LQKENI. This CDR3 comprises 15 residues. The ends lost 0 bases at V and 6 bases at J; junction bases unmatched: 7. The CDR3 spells CASSPPSQGGSEAFF. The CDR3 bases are TGTGCCAGCTCACCACCCTCTCAGGGGGGCTCTGAAGCTTTCTTT.

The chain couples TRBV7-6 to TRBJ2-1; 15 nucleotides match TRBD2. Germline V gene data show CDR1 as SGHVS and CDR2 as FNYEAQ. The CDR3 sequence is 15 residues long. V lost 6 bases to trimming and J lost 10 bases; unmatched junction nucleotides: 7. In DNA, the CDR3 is TGTGCCAGCAGGTTAACCGGGACTAGCGGGGGGGAGCAGTTCTTC. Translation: CASRLTGTSGGEQFF.

CDR3 in amino acids: CASTLGGYGYTF. As DNA, the CDR3 is TGTGCCAGCACCCTGGGGGGCTATGGCTACACCTTC. The chain recombines TRBV12-3 or TRBV12-4 with TRBJ1-2, with a possible D match to TRBD1 (5 bases). The germline V and J ends were trimmed by 7 bases and 4 bases, with 10 bases remaining between them. The CDR3 has 12 residues.

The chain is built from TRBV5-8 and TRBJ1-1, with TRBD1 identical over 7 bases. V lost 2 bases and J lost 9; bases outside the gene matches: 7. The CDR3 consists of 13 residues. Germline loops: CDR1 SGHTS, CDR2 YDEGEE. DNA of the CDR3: TGTGCCAGCAGCTTTGAACAGGGGTTTCAAGCTTTCTTT. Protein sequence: CASSFEQGFQAFF.

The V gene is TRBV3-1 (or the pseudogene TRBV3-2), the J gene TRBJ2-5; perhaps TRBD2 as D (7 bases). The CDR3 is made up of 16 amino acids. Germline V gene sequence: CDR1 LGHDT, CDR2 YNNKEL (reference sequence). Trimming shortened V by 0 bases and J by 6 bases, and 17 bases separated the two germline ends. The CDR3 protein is CASSQDHAGARQTQYF. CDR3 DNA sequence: TGTGCCAGCAGCCAAGATCATGCGGGGGCGAGACAGACCCAGTACTTC.

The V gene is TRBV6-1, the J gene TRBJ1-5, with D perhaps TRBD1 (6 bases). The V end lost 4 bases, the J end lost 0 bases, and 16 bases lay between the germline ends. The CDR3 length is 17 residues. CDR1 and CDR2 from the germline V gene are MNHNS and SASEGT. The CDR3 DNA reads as TGTGCCAGCAGTGCTTTCCGGGACACCCATAGCAATCAGCCCCAGCATTTT. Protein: CASSAFRDTHSNQPQHF.

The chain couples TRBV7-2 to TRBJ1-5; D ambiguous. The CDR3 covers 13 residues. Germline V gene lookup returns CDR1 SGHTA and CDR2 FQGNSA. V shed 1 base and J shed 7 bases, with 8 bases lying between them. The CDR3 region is CASSLGEKQPQHF. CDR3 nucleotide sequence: TGTGCCAGCAGCTTAGGGGAGAAACAGCCCCAGCATTTT. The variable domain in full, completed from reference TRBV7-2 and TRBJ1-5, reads GAGVSQSPSNKVTEKGKDVELRCDPISGHTALYWYRQSLGQGLEFLIYFQGNSAPDKSGLPSDRFSAERTGGSVSTLTIQRTQQEDSAVYLCASSLGEKQPQHFGDGTRLSIL.